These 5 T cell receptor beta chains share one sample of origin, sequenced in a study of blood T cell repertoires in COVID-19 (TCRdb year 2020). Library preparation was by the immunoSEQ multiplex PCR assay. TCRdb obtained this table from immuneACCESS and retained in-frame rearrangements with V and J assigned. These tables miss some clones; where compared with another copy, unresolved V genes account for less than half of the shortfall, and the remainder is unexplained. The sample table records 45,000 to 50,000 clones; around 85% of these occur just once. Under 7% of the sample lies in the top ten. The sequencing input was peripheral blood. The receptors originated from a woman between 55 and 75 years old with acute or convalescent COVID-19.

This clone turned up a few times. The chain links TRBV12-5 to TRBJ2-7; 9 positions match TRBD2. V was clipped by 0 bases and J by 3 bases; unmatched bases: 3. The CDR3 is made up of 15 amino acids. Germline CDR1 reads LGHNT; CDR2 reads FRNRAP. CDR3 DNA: TGTGCTAGTGGTTTGGTGGTAGCGGGGGACTACGAGCAGTACTTC. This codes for CASGLVVAGDYEQYF.

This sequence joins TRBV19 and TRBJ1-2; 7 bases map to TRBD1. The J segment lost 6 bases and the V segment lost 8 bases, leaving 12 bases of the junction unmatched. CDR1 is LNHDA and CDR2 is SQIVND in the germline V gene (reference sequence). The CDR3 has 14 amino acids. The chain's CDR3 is CASRKADRYDGYTF. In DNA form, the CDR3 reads TGTGCCAGTCGAAAGGCGGACAGGTATGATGGCTACACCTTC.

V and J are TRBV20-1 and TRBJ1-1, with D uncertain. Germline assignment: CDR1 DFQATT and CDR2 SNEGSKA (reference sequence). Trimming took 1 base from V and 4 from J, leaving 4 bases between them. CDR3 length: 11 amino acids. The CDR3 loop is CSARASTEAFF. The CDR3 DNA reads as TGCAGTGCTAGAGCCTCCACTGAAGCTTTCTTT.

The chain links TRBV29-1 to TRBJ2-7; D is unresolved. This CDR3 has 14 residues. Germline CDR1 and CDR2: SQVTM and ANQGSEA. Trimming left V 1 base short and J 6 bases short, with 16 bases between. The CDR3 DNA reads TGCAGCGTTGAAGTACCGCGGCTCGGCGGCGAGCAGTACTTC. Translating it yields CSVEVPRLGGEQYF.

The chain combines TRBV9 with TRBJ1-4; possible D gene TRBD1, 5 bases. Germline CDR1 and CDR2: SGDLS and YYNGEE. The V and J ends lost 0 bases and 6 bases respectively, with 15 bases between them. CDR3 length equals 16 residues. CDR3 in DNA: TGTGCCAGCAGCGTAGTCCCTCGGGGGGGGGATGAAAAACTGTTTTTT. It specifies CASSVVPRGGDEKLFF.